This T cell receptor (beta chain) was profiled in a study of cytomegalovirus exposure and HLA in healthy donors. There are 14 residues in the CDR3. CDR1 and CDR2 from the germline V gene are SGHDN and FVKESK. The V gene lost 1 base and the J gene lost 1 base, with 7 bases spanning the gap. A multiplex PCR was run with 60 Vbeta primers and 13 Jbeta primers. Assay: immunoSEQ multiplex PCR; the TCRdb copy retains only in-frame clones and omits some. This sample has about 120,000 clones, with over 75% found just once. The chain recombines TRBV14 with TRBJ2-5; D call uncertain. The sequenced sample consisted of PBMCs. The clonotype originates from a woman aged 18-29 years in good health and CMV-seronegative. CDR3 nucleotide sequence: TGTGCCAGCAGCCAAGGGCAGTTCCAAGAGACCCAGTACTTC. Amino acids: CASSQGQFQETQYF.